Each of the 31 T cell receptor beta chains below was sequenced from the same sample in a study of blood T cell repertoires in COVID-19 (dated by TCRdb to between 2020 and 2021). Libraries came from the immunoSEQ multiplex PCR assay. TCRdb mirrors the immuneACCESS table, restricted to in-frame sequences. Some clones are absent from its copies; in checked studies, under half trace to an unresolved V gene, and the reason for the others is unknown. The sample table lists fewer than 200,000 clones, 87% of them with a count of one. Together, the top ten hold 2.5% of the sample. Sequencing was carried out using peripheral blood. These receptor sequences come from a middle-aged man with active or convalescent COVID-19.

The genes are TRBV2 and TRBJ1-1, with a tentative D call TRBD1 (6 bases). Germline V gene data show CDR1 as SNHLY and CDR2 as FYNNEI. Trimming shortened V by 4 bases and J by 4 bases, and 16 bases separated the two germline ends. This CDR3 comprises 15 residues. The CDR3 DNA reads as TGTGCCAGCAGTGCCACACGGACAGCAGGCACTGAAGCTTTCTTT. Translated: CASSATRTAGTEAFF.

The chain carries TRBV11-2 and TRBJ2-5, with TRBD2 as a possible D gene (7 bases). This CDR3 comprises 14 residues. CDR1 SGHAT and CDR2 FQNNGV come from the germline V gene. With 1 base removed from V and 5 bases from J, the gap between germline ends came to 11 bases. The CDR3 loop reads CASSLGGGEETQYF. Here the CDR3 DNA reads TGTGCCAGCAGCTTAGGGGGGGGCGAGGAGACCCAGTACTTC.

This chain uses TRBV10-3 with TRBJ2-2; D remains ambiguous. Looked up from germline, CDR1 is ENHRY and CDR2 is SYGVKD. The CDR3 spans 13 residues. Trimming cost V 7 bases and J 0 bases, with 6 bases left between them. As DNA, the CDR3 is TGTGCCATCAAAGCGCCGAACACCGGGGAGCTGTTTTTT. Translation gives CAIKAPNTGELFF.

This rearrangement joins TRBV6-6 to TRBJ1-5; 7 bases match TRBD1. The CDR3 extends over 14 amino acids. Trimming removed 0 bases from V and 5 bases from J; junction bases left unmatched: 1. Germline V gives CDR1 MNHNY, CDR2 SVGAGI (reference sequence). The CDR3 spells CASSYSGQDQPQHF. In DNA form, the CDR3 reads TGTGCCAGCAGTTACTCCGGACAGGATCAGCCCCAGCATTTT.

The CDR3 loop reads CASSQSGTGRNSPLHF. DNA for the CDR3: TGTGCCAGCTCACAATCCGGGACAGGGCGGAATTCACCCCTCCACTTT. The rearrangement links TRBV18 to TRBJ1-6; 9 bases agree with TRBD1. CDR1 is KGHSH and CDR2 is LQKENI in the germline V gene. Losses at the gene ends were 4 bases for V and 7 bases for J; bases not matched to a gene: 8. CDR3 size: 16 residues.

In this sample, this clone turned up a few times. The chain combines TRBV13 with TRBJ2-1; 7 positions agree with TRBD2. Losses at the gene ends were 0 bases for V and 5 bases for J; bases not matched to a gene: 4. Germline V CDR1 and CDR2: PRHDT, FYEKMQ (reference sequence). This CDR3 region has 15 residues. CDR3: CASSLGLARDNEQFF. The CDR3, as DNA: TGTGCCAGCAGCTTAGGACTAGCGCGCGACAATGAGCAGTTCTTC.

This chain uses TRBV11-2 with TRBJ2-7; 9 bases are a match to TRBD2. CDR3 length: 15 residues. Germline CDR1 and CDR2: SGHAT and FQNNGV. The V gene end was trimmed by 7 bases and the J gene end by 5 bases; junction bases not matched to a gene: 12. This chain's CDR3 is CASNFIAGGPNEQYF. In nucleotides, the CDR3 is TGTGCCAGCAACTTCATTGCGGGGGGGCCGAACGAGCAGTACTTC.

The CDR3 DNA sequence: TGCGCCAGCAGCTTGGGGGGGACAAGTGTAGATGAAAAACTGTTTTTT. Translation: CASSLGGTSVDEKLFF. The rearrangement uses TRBV5-1 and TRBJ1-4; possibly TRBD1 for D (6 bases). Trimming left V 0 bases short and J 6 bases short, with 15 bases between. The CDR3 spans 16 residues. Germline values: CDR1 SGHRS, CDR2 YFSETQ.

In its sample, this clone was seen a few times. Different DNA sequences within this sample yield the same CDR3. The chain uses TRBV25-1 and TRBJ1-2; possibly TRBD1 for D (5 bases). Trimming took 8 bases from V and 2 from J, leaving 9 bases between them. There are 12 residues in the CDR3. CDR1 and CDR2 (germline): MGHDK, SYGVNS. CDR3 in amino acids: CASSGGNYGYTF. CDR3 bases: TGTGCCAGCTCGGGGGGGAACTATGGCTACACCTTC.

The table lists this clone with a count of one. DNA of the CDR3: TGTGCCAGCAGTGAGGACAGAGCTGGAGGCTACACCTTC. Protein product: CASSEDRAGGYTF. V usage is TRBV6-1 and J usage is TRBJ1-2, with D possibly TRBD1 on 6 matching bases. Trimming removed 3 bases at V and 8 bases at J, with 13 bases between. This CDR3 is built from 13 residues. From germline, CDR1 is MNHNS and CDR2 SASEGT.

V is TRBV9 and J is TRBJ1-2; 9 bases agree with TRBD1. CDR1 is SGDLS, CDR2 YYNGEE, per germline. CDR3 length: 19 amino acids. The V gene end was trimmed by 3 bases and the J gene end by 0 bases; junction bases not matched to a gene: 15. In DNA, the CDR3 is TGTGCCAGCAGCGAGGGATCTGGGGGAGGGACAGGGTCTAACTATGGCTACACCTTC. This encodes CASSEGSGGGTGSNYGYTF.

The V and J genes are TRBV28 and TRBJ2-7, with D tentatively TRBD1 (5 bases). CDR3 length equals 13 residues. Germline CDR1 reads MDHEN; CDR2 reads SYDVKM. Between the trimmed V and J ends, which lost 6 bases and 2 bases, there was a span of 11 bases. Here the CDR3 DNA reads TGTGCCAGCAGCCGCCTGGGGCCCTACGAGCAGTACTTC. It yields the protein CASSRLGPYEQYF. Full variable domain (remainder filled in from reference TRBV28 and TRBJ2-7): DVKVTQSSRYLVKRTGEKVFLECVQDMDHENMFWYRQDPGLGLRLIYFSYDVKMKEKGDIPEGYSVSREKKERFSLILESASTNQTSMYLCASSRLGPYEQYFGPGTRLTVT.

The chain joins TRBV19 to TRBJ1-1, with a tentative D call TRBD1 (5 bases). The ends were cut back, 4 bases at V and 1 base at J, with 10 bases in the middle. The CDR3 is 14 residues long. Germline assignment: CDR1 LNHDA and CDR2 SQIVND (reference sequence). Written as DNA, the CDR3 is TGTGCCAGTAGTAGGTGGCAGGGGAACACTGAAGCTTTCTTT. Translating it yields CASSRWQGNTEAFF. Full variable domain (missing parts from reference TRBV19 and TRBJ1-1): DGGITQSPKYLFRKEGQNVTLSCEQNLNHDAMYWYRQDPGQGLRLIYYSQIVNDFQKGDIAEGYSVSREKKESFPLTVTSAQKNPTAFYLCASSRWQGNTEAFFGQGTRLTVV.

V gene TRBV15 combines with J gene TRBJ2-1; 8 bases align to TRBD2. Germline-derived CDR1 and CDR2 are LNHNV and YYDKDF (reference sequence). The CDR3 is 17 amino acids. Trimming removed 5 bases from V and 2 bases from J; junction bases left unmatched: 11. The DNA for the CDR3 is TGTGCCACCAGCGGGAGTAGACTAGCGAGTCCCTACAATGAGCAGTTCTTC. Translated: CATSGSRLASPYNEQFF.

The chain joins TRBV11-3 to TRBJ2-1; 7 positions match TRBD1. CDR3 size: 13 residues. Germline V gives CDR1 SGHNT, CDR2 YENEEA. The V segment lost 5 bases and the J segment 10 bases; nucleotides outside the gene matches: 8. CDR3 protein: CASSTEGGQEQFF. In nucleotides, the CDR3 is TGTGCCAGCAGCACTGAAGGGGGACAGGAGCAGTTCTTC.

The CDR3: CASSISGGLGTYNEQFF. The CDR3 DNA follows: TGTGCCAGCAGCATTAGCGGGGGGTTGGGAACATACAATGAGCAGTTCTTC. The genes are TRBV25-1 and TRBJ2-1; TRBD2 matches at 10 bases. With 6 bases clipped from V and 4 bases from J, the junction kept 12 bases outside the gene matches. This CDR3 is 17 amino acids long. Germline lookup yields CDR1 MGHDK and CDR2 SYGVNS.

The J gene is TRBJ2-1, the V gene TRBV10-3; TRBD2 agrees at 16 bases. Germline lookup yields CDR1 ENHRY and CDR2 SYGVKD. V shed 10 bases and J 5 bases; nucleotides not matched to a gene: 11. There are 17 residues in the CDR3. Here the CDR3 reads CASGRGLAGGPHNEQFF. The CDR3 DNA sequence: TGTGCCAGCGGACGGGGACTAGCGGGGGGGCCCCACAATGAGCAGTTCTTC.

J is TRBJ1-2 and V is TRBV28; D is uncertain. Germline V gene lookup returns CDR1 MDHEN and CDR2 SYDVKM. CDR3 length: 12 residues. V lost 9 bases, J lost 4 bases, and 12 bases lay in between. In DNA form, the CDR3 reads TGTGCCAGTCGTTTTCAGTCCTATGGCTACACCTTC. Translated: CASRFQSYGYTF.

V gene TRBV30 combines with J gene TRBJ2-5, with 13 bases fitting TRBD2. The germline gives CDR1 GTSNPN, CDR2 SVGIG (reference sequence). The length of the CDR3 is 15 residues. Trimming took 4 bases from V and 5 from J; bases not matched to a gene: 7. Written as DNA, the CDR3 is TGTGCCTGGAAGGCGGGACTAGCGGGGTCTGAGACCCAGTACTTC. It translates to CAWKAGLAGSETQYF.

The chain has TRBV13 and TRBJ2-7; 7 bases are a match to TRBD1. V was clipped by 0 bases and J by 5 bases; unmatched bases: 13. CDR1 PRHDT and CDR2 FYEKMQ come from the germline V gene (reference sequence). The CDR3 runs to 17 residues. CDR3 residues: CASSLGFWGTVVHEQYF. The DNA for the CDR3 is TGTGCCAGCAGCTTAGGATTTTGGGGGACAGTAGTCCACGAGCAGTACTTC.

The V gene is TRBV19, the J gene TRBJ1-1, with TRBD1 matching 8 bases. V shed 1 base and J 4 bases; nucleotides not matched to a gene: 5. There are 15 residues in the CDR3. Germline V gene data show CDR1 as LNHDA and CDR2 as SQIVND (reference sequence). CDR3 loop: CASSIGTGIGTEAFF. In nucleotides, the CDR3 is TGTGCCAGTAGTATAGGGACAGGGATAGGCACTGAAGCTTTCTTT.

This chain uses TRBV18 with TRBJ1-4; the match to TRBD1 covers 7 bases. CDR1 and CDR2 (germline): KGHSH, LQKENI. With 8 bases clipped from V and 11 bases from J, the junction kept 20 bases outside the gene matches. The CDR3 length is 16 residues. CDR3 in amino acids: CASGAQGPALGGKLFF. The CDR3 nucleotides read TGTGCCAGCGGTGCACAGGGGCCGGCCCTCGGTGGGAAACTGTTTTTT.

The chain is built from TRBV7-3 and TRBJ1-2; D possibly corresponds to TRBD1 (6 bases). The ends were cut back, 5 bases at V and 2 bases at J, with 18 bases in the middle. Germline loops: CDR1 SGHTA, CDR2 FQGTGA. The CDR3 has 16 residues. CDR3 sequence: CASSPRGAEKNYGYTF. The CDR3 DNA follows: TGTGCCAGCAGCCCCCGGGGGGCAGAAAAAAACTATGGCTACACCTTC. Full variable domain (outside the CDR3, taken from reference TRBV7-3 and TRBJ1-2): GAGVSQTPSNKVTEKGKYVELRCDPISGHTALYWYRQSLGQGPEFLIYFQGTGAADDSGLPNDRFFAVRPEGSVSTLKIQRTERGDSAVYLCASSPRGAEKNYGYTFGSGTRLTVV.

The genes are TRBV6-4 and TRBJ1-1; possibly TRBD1 for D (5 bases). Germline V lookup: CDR1 MRHNA, CDR2 SNTAGT. The CDR3 is 16 residues long. The V end lost 0 bases, the J end lost 6 bases, and 17 bases lay between the germline ends. The CDR3 loop is CASSDSQRQFMSEAFF. CDR3 DNA: TGTGCCAGCAGTGACTCGCAGAGACAGTTTATGTCTGAAGCTTTCTTT.

The V and J genes are TRBV6-5 and TRBJ2-7; D not resolved. The V end was cut by 7 bases, the J end by 0 bases, with 4 bases between. In germline, CDR1 is MNHEY, CDR2 SVGAGI. The CDR3 has 11 amino acids. In DNA form, the CDR3 reads TGTGCCAGCACCCTCTCCTACGAGCAGTACTTC. It encodes CASTLSYEQYF.

V is TRBV12-1 and J is TRBJ2-5; the table names TRBD2, a call not compared with the DNA. TRBV12-1 is assigned pseudogene status. This CDR3 has 16 amino acids. For the CDR3, the DNA is TGTGCCAGCAGCTTTACTAGCGGGGACCTCCAAGAGACCCAGTACTTC. Translation: CASSFTSGDLQETQYF.

CDR3 DNA: TGTGCCAGCAGCTCTGGACAGGGAGGTGAAAAACTGTTTTTT. Translation: CASSSGQGGEKLFF. This sequence joins TRBV5-4 and TRBJ1-4; 8 bases are shared with TRBD1. The CDR3 sequence is 14 residues long. CDR1 and CDR2 from the germline V gene are SGHNT and YYREEE (reference sequence). Unmatched junction bases numbered 5, after V lost 3 bases and J lost 7 bases.

The chain has TRBV5-1 and TRBJ2-7; 11 bases align to TRBD1. Losses at the gene ends were 2 bases for V and 6 bases for J; bases not matched to a gene: 7. CDR3 length equals 15 residues. Germline loops: CDR1 SGHRS, CDR2 YFSETQ. CDR3 DNA: TGCGCCAGCAGCTTTGGACAGGGGGCTCTGGTCGAGCAGTACTTC. It translates to CASSFGQGALVEQYF.

V gene TRBV5-8 combines with J gene TRBJ2-1; maybe TRBD1 (7 bases). V gave up 2 bases and J gave up 1 base, with 13 bases separating them. This CDR3 has 16 residues. CDR1 SGHTS and CDR2 YDEGEE come from the germline V gene. Written as DNA, the CDR3 is TGTGCCAGCAGCTTTGAGGCAGGGGGGTCCTACAATGAGCAGTTCTTC. Translated: CASSFEAGGSYNEQFF.

The chain couples TRBV7-8 to TRBJ1-4; possible D gene TRBD1, 5 bases. CDR1 is SGHVS and CDR2 is FQNEAQ in the germline V gene. V was shortened by 4 bases and J by 6 bases, with 9 bases between the two germline ends. The CDR3 runs 13 residues. The chain's CDR3 is CASSWDLDEKLFF. The CDR3 DNA follows: TGTGCCAGCAGCTGGGACTTGGATGAAAAACTGTTTTTT. Filled out from reference TRBV7-8 and TRBJ1-4, the complete variable domain reads GAGVSQSPRYKVAKRGQDVALRCDPISGHVSLFWYQQALGQGPEFLTYFQNEAQLDKSGLPSDRFFAERPEGSVSTLKIQRTQQEDSAVYLCASSWDLDEKLFFGSGTQLSVL.

This rearrangement joins TRBV19 to TRBJ2-7, with D tentatively TRBD1 (6 bases). Germline CDR1 and CDR2: LNHDA and SQIVND (reference sequence). V dropped 7 bases and J dropped 3 bases, with 19 bases sitting between them. The CDR3 totals 15 residues. The CDR3 DNA reads TGTGCCAGTACCCCGAACCCCAGGGGTTTCTACGAGCAGTACTTC. The encoded protein is CASTPNPRGFYEQYF.